The 32 T cell receptor beta chains reported below all come from one sample, sequenced in a study of shared clonotypes between healthy human individuals (TCRdb year 2020). The method was the immunoSEQ multiplex PCR assay. Imported from immuneACCESS, the table was reduced by TCRdb to in-frame sequences with V and J called. These copies leave out some clones; in studies compared against another copy, an unresolved V gene accounts for under half, and the cause of the remainder is not known. The sample data list around 700,000 clones, and around 72% of these were observed just once. The ten largest clones capture 1.8% of the sample. The sequencing input was memory CD4+ T cells sorted from blood. What this sample's cell subset or site label stands for: CD45RA-negative fraction. These receptors were collected from a woman in her twenties or thirties in good health.

This clone has a handful of counts. The rearrangement links TRBV18 to TRBJ2-7; 9 nucleotides align to TRBD1. Germline assignment: CDR1 KGHSH and CDR2 LQKENI. Germline trimming cut 4 bases from V and 4 bases from J; bases unmatched to any gene: 8. The CDR3 extends over 15 amino acids. The CDR3 spells CASSLTGTGTYEQYF. The CDR3 nucleotides read TGTGCCAGCTCACTTACCGGGACAGGGACGTACGAGCAGTACTTC.

The DNA for the CDR3 is TGTGCCAGCAGCTTGGGGACTAGCGGATTCAATGAGCAGTTCTTC. It translates to CASSLGTSGFNEQFF. This chain joins TRBV11-3 and TRBJ2-1; 11 nucleotides line up with TRBD2. The J segment lost 6 bases and the V segment lost 3 bases, leaving 4 bases of the junction unmatched. This CDR3 contains 15 residues. The V gene's germline CDR1 is SGHNT and CDR2 YENEEA.

The chain employs TRBV10-3 and TRBJ2-5; 11 bases are a match to TRBD2. Germline CDR1 ENHRY, CDR2 SYGVKD. This CDR3 region has 15 residues. V lost 8 bases, J lost 3 bases, and 8 bases stayed unmatched. The CDR3: CAIGKTSGTEETQYF. CDR3 nucleotide sequence: TGTGCCATCGGCAAGACTAGCGGGACCGAAGAGACCCAGTACTTC.

With respect to this clone: Other nucleotide sequences in the sample specify the same CDR3. This chain connects TRBV29-1 to TRBJ2-3; D gene uncertain. Germline CDR1 is SQVTM and CDR2 is ANQGSEA. The CDR3 spans 10 residues. V lost 7 bases, J lost 1 base, and 3 bases lay in between. CDR3 sequence reads: CSGGTDTQYF. The CDR3 nucleotides are TGCAGCGGAGGCACAGATACGCAGTATTTT.

This chain joins TRBV2 and TRBJ2-5; D is ambiguous. Trimming stripped 6 bases from V and 7 bases from J, with 15 bases between. The CDR3 runs to 13 residues. Per germline, CDR1 SNHLY and CDR2 FYNNEI. CDR3 sequence: CASSSPPPSTQYF. The CDR3 DNA reads TGTGCCAGCAGCTCCCCCCCGCCGTCGACCCAGTACTTC.

The chain links TRBV29-1 to TRBJ1-5; D is ambiguous. Germline V gene data show CDR1 as SQVTM and CDR2 as ANQGSEA. The CDR3 contains 12 residues. Trimming removed 4 bases at V and 4 bases at J, with 8 bases between. As DNA, the CDR3 is TGCAGCGTTGGAGAGGGAAATCAGCCCCAGCATTTT. It specifies CSVGEGNQPQHF.

The chain couples TRBV6-5 to TRBJ2-7; TRBD2 agrees at 12 bases. CDR1 is MNHEY and CDR2 is SVGAGI in the germline V gene. The CDR3 has 16 amino acids. The J segment lost 7 bases and the V segment lost 0 bases, leaving 7 bases of the junction unmatched. CDR3 protein: CASSYSKTSGRGEQYF. CDR3 sequence (DNA): TGTGCCAGCAGTTACTCGAAGACTAGCGGGAGAGGTGAGCAGTACTTC.

This chain connects TRBV27 to TRBJ1-5; D is ambiguous. This CDR3 contains 16 residues. CDR1 is MNHEY, CDR2 SMNVEV, per germline (reference sequence). V was clipped by 5 bases and J by 5 bases, with 19 bases between them. CDR3 in DNA: TGTGCCAGCAGTCCCCTGAGCTCCGGCCCCCATCAGCCCCAGCATTTT. Translating it yields CASSPLSSGPHQPQHF.

On this clone: Other DNA sequences of this sample code for an identical CDR3. This rearrangement joins TRBV5-1 to TRBJ2-1; D gene ambiguous. V lost 0 bases and J lost 4, with 11 bases in between. Germline values: CDR1 SGHRS, CDR2 YFSETQ. The CDR3 totals 15 residues. The DNA for the CDR3 is TGCGCCAGCAGCTTGGCGTCGGTTGGTTACAATGAGCAGTTCTTC. It translates to CASSLASVGYNEQFF.

The chain employs TRBV5-4 and TRBJ2-5, with TRBD1 matching over 10 bases. Germline V gene sequence: CDR1 SGHNT, CDR2 YYREEE (reference sequence). V gave up 4 bases and J gave up 7 bases; unmatched junction bases: 10. The length of the CDR3 is 15 residues. As DNA, the CDR3 is TGTGCCAGCAGCCCCGGGACAGGGGAAACAGCGACCCAGTACTTC. This encodes CASSPGTGETATQYF.

V and J are TRBV19 and TRBJ1-1; possibly TRBD1 for D (5 bases). Germline lookup yields CDR1 LNHDA and CDR2 SQIVND (reference sequence). This CDR3 has 14 residues. The ends were cut back, 10 bases at V and 5 bases at J, with 20 bases in the middle. The CDR3 is CATKSQGGGTEAFF. CDR3 coding DNA: TGTGCCACAAAAAGCCAGGGTGGTGGGACTGAAGCTTTCTTT.

Only a few counts were recorded for this clone. V usage is TRBV19 and J usage is TRBJ2-1; 10 bases match TRBD2. V lost 5 bases, J lost 5 bases, and 6 bases stayed unmatched. Germline-derived CDR1 and CDR2 are LNHDA and SQIVND (reference sequence). The CDR3 is 15 amino acids. CDR3 sequence reads: CASSDQLAGDNEQFF. The CDR3 coding sequence is TGTGCCAGTAGTGATCAGCTAGCGGGAGACAATGAGCAGTTCTTC.

V usage is TRBV6-1 and J usage is TRBJ2-5; 7 bases agree with TRBD1. Per the germline V gene, CDR1 is MNHNS and CDR2 is SASEGT. V lost 0 bases and J lost 5; bases outside the gene matches: 3. CDR3 length: 14 residues. CDR3 bases: TGTGCCAGCAGTGAAGCAGGGGGCTGGGAGACCCAGTACTTC. This gives the protein CASSEAGGWETQYF.

This sequence joins TRBV19 and TRBJ2-3; no definite D call. Trimming removed 4 bases at V and 3 bases at J, with 14 bases between. The CDR3 sequence is 15 residues long. Germline lookup yields CDR1 LNHDA and CDR2 SQIVND (reference sequence). CDR3 sequence reads: CASSNGVGLTDTQYF. CDR3 nucleotide sequence: TGTGCCAGTAGTAATGGGGTAGGGTTGACAGATACGCAGTATTTT.

The chain has TRBV5-1 and TRBJ1-1, with a weak D call TRBD1 (5 bases). The V and J ends lost 5 bases and 2 bases respectively, with 10 bases between them. From germline, CDR1 is SGHRS and CDR2 YFSETQ. The CDR3 length is 13 residues. CDR3 region: CASRVGANTEAFF. As DNA, the CDR3 is TGCGCCAGCAGAGTAGGGGCTAACACTGAAGCTTTCTTT.

V and J are TRBV5-1 and TRBJ2-1, with TRBD2 matching 10 bases. This CDR3 comprises 16 residues. Germline values: CDR1 SGHRS, CDR2 YFSETQ. Trimming took 1 base from V and 3 from J; bases not matched to a gene: 4. The CDR3 coding sequence is TGCGCCAGCAGCTTGCGACTAGCGGGTTACTACAATGAGCAGTTCTTC. Encoded protein: CASSLRLAGYYNEQFF.

The chain is built from TRBV11-3 and TRBJ2-1; 7 bases are a match to TRBD1. Germline V gene sequence: CDR1 SGHNT, CDR2 YENEEA. This CDR3 is built from 15 residues. Unmatched junction bases numbered 4, after V lost 0 bases and J lost 5 bases. CDR3 DNA: TGTGCCAGCAGCTTAGACAGGGGGATTAACAATGAGCAGTTCTTC. Translated: CASSLDRGINNEQFF.

This clone was seen only a few times. V usage is TRBV29-1 and J usage is TRBJ1-4; possible D gene TRBD1, 6 bases. Looked up from germline, CDR1 is SQVTM and CDR2 is ANQGSEA. The CDR3 runs 13 residues. The V and J ends lost 5 bases and 10 bases respectively, with 17 bases between them. The CDR3 DNA sequence: TGCAGCGTTCAACAGGGCGCAAAGACAAAACTGTTTTTT. Its translation: CSVQQGAKTKLFF.

J is TRBJ2-1 and V is TRBV28; D possibly corresponds to TRBD2 (6 bases). V lost 6 bases to trimming and J lost 4 bases, with 16 bases between them. Germline values: CDR1 MDHEN, CDR2 SYDVKM. The CDR3 loop spans 15 amino acids. The DNA of the CDR3 is TGTGCCAGCAGGAAGGGGTTAGCGGTGTACAATGAGCAGTTCTTC. Its translation is CASRKGLAVYNEQFF. Complete variable domain (other parts from reference TRBV28 and TRBJ2-1): DVKVTQSSRYLVKRTGEKVFLECVQDMDHENMFWYRQDPGLGLRLIYFSYDVKMKEKGDIPEGYSVSREKKERFSLILESASTNQTSMYLCASRKGLAVYNEQFFGPGTRLTVL.

The chain combines TRBV7-6 with TRBJ2-3; D uncertain. Trimming removed 7 bases at V and 6 bases at J, with 17 bases between. Germline lookup yields CDR1 SGHVS and CDR2 FNYEAQ. CDR3 length: 14 residues. The CDR3: CASTPIPGADTQYF. The DNA for the CDR3 is TGTGCCAGCACCCCAATTCCTGGAGCTGATACGCAGTATTTT.

The V and J genes are TRBV28 and TRBJ2-3; D remains ambiguous. V was pared by 5 bases and J by 11 bases, with 14 bases between. Germline assignment: CDR1 MDHEN and CDR2 SYDVKM. CDR3 length: 12 amino acids. CDR3 nucleotides: TGTGCCAGCAGTGGAACTTCGCTTGGGCAGTATTTT. Its protein is CASSGTSLGQYF.

J is TRBJ2-1 and V is TRBV15, with a possible D match to TRBD2 (6 bases). This CDR3 has 19 amino acids. Germline CDR1 and CDR2: LNHNV and YYDKDF (reference sequence). Trimming took 0 bases from V and 5 from J, leaving 23 bases between them. CDR3 nucleotide sequence: TGTGCCACCAGCAGAGATGAGTTCGGGTCTTATTGGGGGGACAATGAGCAGTTCTTC. As protein: CATSRDEFGSYWGDNEQFF.

This chain connects TRBV30 to TRBJ1-1; D might be TRBD1 (6 bases). This CDR3 spans 13 amino acids. Germline loops: CDR1 GTSNPN, CDR2 SVGIG (reference sequence). The germline V and J ends were trimmed by 8 bases and 3 bases, with 16 bases remaining between them. CDR3 amino acids: CASKGDMDTEAFF. In DNA, the CDR3 is TGTGCCAGTAAGGGGGACATGGACACTGAAGCTTTCTTT.

The genes are TRBV2 and TRBJ1-4; a weak D match, TRBD1 (6 bases). V lost 8 bases, J lost 8 bases, and 12 bases lay in between. The CDR3 sequence is 12 residues long. Germline V gene sequence: CDR1 SNHLY, CDR2 FYNNEI. CDR3 loop: CASLTGREKLFF. The DNA of the CDR3 is TGTGCCAGCTTGACAGGACGGGAAAAACTGTTTTTT.

The chain is built from TRBV5-1 and TRBJ2-7; TRBD1 agrees at 11 bases. The CDR3 has 16 amino acids. Trimming removed 7 bases from V and 7 bases from J; junction bases left unmatched: 16. Germline V gene data show CDR1 as SGHRS and CDR2 as YFSETQ. The CDR3 bases are TGCGCCAGCTCGTCCTTGAAGGGACAGGGGGGGGAAGAGCAGTACTTC. Protein: CASSSLKGQGGEEQYF.

As to this clone: This sample includes further DNA sequences coding for the same CDR3. V is TRBV28 and J is TRBJ2-5, with a tentative D call TRBD2 (6 bases). V dropped 6 bases and J dropped 2 bases, with 13 bases sitting between them. The V gene's germline CDR1 is MDHEN and CDR2 SYDVKM. This CDR3 region has 14 residues. CDR3 DNA: TGTGCCAGCAGCCCCGGGGGAACGCAAGAGACCCAGTACTTC. Encoded protein: CASSPGGTQETQYF.

The CDR3 protein is CASSQRDLNEQYF. CDR3 bases: TGTGCCAGCAGCCAACGGGATTTAAACGAGCAGTACTTC. The V call is TRBV4-2, the J call TRBJ2-7; D perhaps matches TRBD2 (5 bases). V was cut by 2 bases and J by 5 bases, with 10 bases left in between. Germline-derived CDR1 and CDR2 are LGHNA and YNFKEQ. The length of the CDR3 is 13 residues.

The gene calls are TRBV4-1 and TRBJ2-2; TRBD2 matches 13 bases. The germline gives CDR1 MGHRA, CDR2 YSYEKL. CDR3 length: 15 residues. The J segment lost 7 bases and the V segment lost 7 bases, leaving 6 bases of the junction unmatched. CDR3 sequence: CASTRTSGSGGELFF. In DNA form, the CDR3 reads TGCGCCAGCACCAGGACTAGCGGGAGTGGCGGGGAGCTGTTTTTT.

This clone has just a few counts. This sample includes further DNA sequences coding for the same CDR3. The CDR3 coding sequence is TGTGCCAGCAGTTTTCAGGGGCTCGTCACAGATACGCAGTATTTT. This sequence encodes CASSFQGLVTDTQYF. The J gene is TRBJ2-3, the V gene TRBV28; weak D call: TRBD1 (6 bases). Germline CDR1 MDHEN, CDR2 SYDVKM. CDR3 length equals 15 residues. Trimming took 3 bases from V and 2 from J, leaving 12 bases between them.

The chain joins TRBV28 to TRBJ2-5, with D perhaps TRBD1 or TRBD2 (7 bases each). Trimming removed 3 bases at V and 7 bases at J, with 12 bases between. Germline CDR1 MDHEN, CDR2 SYDVKM. This CDR3 comprises 13 residues. As DNA, the CDR3 is TGTGCCAGCAGTTTGGCCAGGGGGGGGACCCAGTACTTC. Encoded protein: CASSLARGGTQYF. Complete variable domain (other parts from reference TRBV28 and TRBJ2-5): DVKVTQSSRYLVKRTGEKVFLECVQDMDHENMFWYRQDPGLGLRLIYFSYDVKMKEKGDIPEGYSVSREKKERFSLILESASTNQTSMYLCASSLARGGTQYFGPGTRLLVL.

The V call is TRBV10-2, the J call TRBJ2-7; unclear D gene. The germline V gene encodes CDR1 WSHSY and CDR2 SAAADI. This CDR3 is 13 amino acids long. V gave up 7 bases and J gave up 1 base, with 11 bases separating them. The CDR3 nucleotides read TGCGCCAGCACGGACGACACTTCCTACGAGCAGTACTTC. It specifies CASTDDTSYEQYF.

V is TRBV5-1 and J is TRBJ1-5; D is ambiguous. This CDR3 comprises 15 residues. V dropped 0 bases and J dropped 0 bases, with 7 bases sitting between them. Germline V gene lookup returns CDR1 SGHRS and CDR2 YFSETQ. The CDR3 region is CASSLEPNSNQPQHF. Here the CDR3 DNA reads TGCGCCAGCAGCTTGGAGCCGAATAGCAATCAGCCCCAGCATTTT. The full variable domain, completed using reference TRBV5-1 and TRBJ1-5, is KAGVTQTPRYLIKTRGQQVTLSCSPISGHRSVSWYQQTPGQGLQFLFEYFSETQRNKGNFPGRFSGRQFSNSRSEMNVSTLELGDSALYLCASSLEPNSNQPQHFGDGTRLSIL.